This T cell receptor beta chain appears in the sequencing data of a study of shared clonotypes between healthy human individuals. Here immunoSEQ multiplex PCR was the method, and the copy in TCRdb shows in-frame clones only, minus some. The sample includes around 1.1 million clones, approximately 80% seen only once; the top ten take 0.7% to 0.95%. CDR3 size: 13 residues. The germline V and J ends were trimmed by 6 bases and 8 bases, with 11 bases remaining between them. The germline V gene encodes CDR1 SNHLY and CDR2 FYNNEI. Sequencing used memory CD4+ T cells from PBMCs. Subset denoted: CD45RA-negative fraction. This TCR was sampled from a man younger than 35 in good health. Some clones in this sample may be carry-over from other donors' samples. The rearrangement links TRBV2 to TRBJ1-6; D is perhaps TRBD1 (5 bases). The CDR3 DNA follows: TGTGCCAGCAGGATTTGGGACGATTCACCCCTCCACTTT. Its protein is CASRIWDDSPLHF.